This T cell receptor beta chain stems from a study of T cell responses to AZD1222 COVID-19 vaccine. Regarding the study as a whole: The donors showed a predominance of white British ancestry and of females, with possible underestimation of clonal diversity. Baseline serology detected seropositivity in only six AZD1222 recipients.

Sequencing was performed with immunoSEQ multiplex PCR; in TCRdb, only in-frame clones are kept and a portion is missing. This table holds approximately 190,000 clones, under 95% found once. Concerning this clone: The antigen remains unidentified.

Germline CDR1 and CDR2: MNHNS and SASEGT. Trimming removed 2 bases from V and 8 bases from J, with 12 bases in between. The CDR3 covers 13 residues. The TCR was taken from an adult who received the AZD1222 COVID-19 vaccine. The specimen was peripheral blood, collected 28 days after the second AZD1222 dose. The rearrangement links TRBV6-1 to TRBJ1-2; possibly TRBD1 for D (5 bases). The CDR3 protein is CASSENAGSGYTF. CDR3 sequence (DNA): TGTGCCAGCAGTGAAAATGCAGGGTCCGGCTACACCTTC.